This TCR beta chain was documented in a study of cytomegalovirus exposure and HLA in healthy donors. Overall study: The same platform as the 500 to 700 first-cohort repertoires was used for the 120 validation repertoires, a later analysis reported.

The study's findings and limits: According to a later analysis, TCR clusters from the first cohort tended to co-occur in the roughly 110 validation repertoires.

On this clone itself: Its antigen is not identified.

The CDR3 loop spans 15 amino acids. Losses at the gene ends were 0 bases for V and 6 bases for J; bases not matched to a gene: 7. Germline assignment: CDR1 SGDLS and CDR2 YYNGEE. The protocol was immunoSEQ multiplex PCR, while the TCRdb copy is restricted to in-frame clones and leaves out a portion. The sample includes roughly 120,000 clones, approximately 89% of them seen just once. The chain couples TRBV9 to TRBJ2-5; TRBD2 matches at 8 bases. What was sequenced was PBMCs. This receptor was obtained from a man younger than 35 in good health and CMV-seronegative. The CDR3 spells CASSVERGGPQTQYF. CDR3 bases: TGTGCCAGCAGCGTAGAACGGGGGGGGCCACAGACCCAGTACTTC.